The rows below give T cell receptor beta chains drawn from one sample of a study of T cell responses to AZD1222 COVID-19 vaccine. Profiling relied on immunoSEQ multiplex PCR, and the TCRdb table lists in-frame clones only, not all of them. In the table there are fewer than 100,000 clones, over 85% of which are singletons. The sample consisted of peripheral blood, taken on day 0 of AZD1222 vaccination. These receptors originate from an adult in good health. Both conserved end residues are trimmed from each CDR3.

CDR3: ASSQDVGAGKRSGS
V: TRBV3-1/TRBV3-2
J: TRBJ1-2

CDR3: ASSPRTGEDSPLH
V: TRBV18
J: TRBJ1-6

CDR3: ASRPGGGSPLH
V: TRBV3-1/TRBV3-2
J: TRBJ1-6

CDR3: ASSSTSRDSYEQY
V: TRBV7-9
J: TRBJ2-7

CDR3: ASSITDSNQPQH
V: TRBV19
J: TRBJ1-5

CDR3: ASSDFYNEQF
V: TRBV25-1
J: TRBJ2-1

CDR3: ASSPQGMDFTDTQY
V: TRBV5-1
J: TRBJ2-3

CDR3: ASSQGGRLNF
V: TRBV14
J: TRBJ1-1

CDR3: ARYTGELF
V: TRBV7-2
J: TRBJ2-2

CDR3: ASTRTEVGKNIQY
V: TRBV10-1
J: TRBJ2-4